The next 22 T cell receptor beta chains were all read from a single sample in a study of T cells after yellow fever vaccination. TCRdb reprocessed the 5' RACE reads via MiXCR and lists one record per CDR3 protein. The data contain about 160,000 distinct CDR3 sequences, 9.3% of them singletons. The sequencing used CD8+ T cells sorted from PBMCs, collected 45 days after the yellow fever booster vaccination. Receptors originate from a man between 18 and 35 years old who received the YFV17D yellow fever vaccine.

V usage is TRBV12-3 or TRBV12-4 and J usage is TRBJ1-6; D remains ambiguous. With 3 bases removed from V and 10 bases from J, the gap between germline ends came to 13 bases. The CDR3 runs to 14 residues. The CDR3 loop reads CASSFAGEGSPLHF. The CDR3 bases are TGTGCCAGCAGTTTCGCCGGAGAAGGGTCACCCCTCCACTTT.

The V and J genes are TRBV20-1 and TRBJ2-1, with TRBD1 matching 8 bases. J lost 7 bases, V lost 3 bases, and 5 bases had no gene match. Germline V gives CDR1 DFQATT, CDR2 SNEGSKA (reference sequence). There are 13 residues in the CDR3. The CDR3 DNA reads as TGCAGTGCTAGGACAGGGGATTTGAATGAGCAGTTCTTC. The encoded protein is CSARTGDLNEQFF.

The rearrangement uses TRBV5-4 and TRBJ2-2; 15 bases agree with TRBD2. Germline trimming cut 3 bases from V and 6 bases from J; bases unmatched to any gene: 0. The CDR3 is 15 residues long. Germline CDR1 reads SGHNT; CDR2 reads YYREEE (reference sequence). The CDR3 protein is CASSWTSGGAGELFF. The CDR3 bases are TGTGCCAGCAGCTGGACTAGCGGGGGGGCCGGGGAGCTGTTTTTT. The full variable domain, in which reference TRBV5-4 and TRBJ2-2 provide the parts outside the CDR3, is ETGVTQSPTHLIKTRGQQVTLRCSSQSGHNTVSWYQQALGQGPQFIFQYYREEENGRGNFPPRFSGLQFPNYSSELNVNALELDDSALYLCASSWTSGGAGELFFGEGSRLTVL.

This clonotype was detected a few times. The rearrangement links TRBV4-3 to TRBJ2-3; no firm D call. From germline, CDR1 is LGHNA and CDR2 YSLEER. There are 16 residues in the CDR3. V was pared by 0 bases and J by 1 base, with 11 bases between. CDR3 amino acids: CASSQEYSTRTDTQYF. DNA of the CDR3: TGCGCCAGCAGCCAAGAGTATAGCACCCGCACAGATACGCAGTATTTT.

The V and J genes are TRBV28 and TRBJ2-7; 10 nucleotides agree with TRBD1. CDR3 length equals 15 residues. In germline, CDR1 is MDHEN, CDR2 SYDVKM. Trimming cost V 5 bases and J 2 bases; bases outside gene matches: 6. CDR3 region: CASSPRDRGPYEQYV. The CDR3 DNA is TGTGCCAGCAGTCCGCGGGACAGGGGACCCTACGAGCAGTACGTC.

This clonotype was observed many times. The chain recombines TRBV4-2 with TRBJ2-3; 11 nucleotides align to TRBD1. V gave up 0 bases and J gave up 4 bases; unmatched junction bases: 3. Germline V gene lookup returns CDR1 LGHNA and CDR2 YNFKEQ. The CDR3 has 16 residues. The CDR3 DNA is TGTGCCAGCAGCCAAGAGGGACAGGGGGGTGCAGATACGCAGTATTTT. It codes for CASSQEGQGGADTQYF.

This sequence joins TRBV28 and TRBJ2-3; D call uncertain. Per the germline V gene, CDR1 is MDHEN and CDR2 is SYDVKM. Trimming took 4 bases from V and 0 from J, leaving 11 bases between them. The CDR3 sequence is 15 residues long. The CDR3 reads CASSSTAISTDTQYF. The DNA of the CDR3 is TGTGCCAGCAGTTCAACAGCGATTAGCACAGATACGCAGTATTTT.

This clonotype was found many times. The J gene is TRBJ2-1, the V gene TRBV5-5; TRBD2 aligns across 11 bases. This CDR3 region has 15 residues. Germline CDR1 reads SGHKS; CDR2 reads YYEKEE (reference sequence). The junction had 1 base not matched to a gene; V was cut back by 2 bases and J by 3 bases. CDR3 residues: CASSFSGGDYNEQFF. In DNA, the CDR3 is TGTGCCAGCAGCTTTAGCGGGGGGGACTACAATGAGCAGTTCTTC.

This clonotype appeared many times. The chain is built from TRBV6-2 or TRBV6-3 and TRBJ2-1; D could derive from TRBD1 or TRBD2 (7 bases each). Germline V gene sequence: CDR1 MNHEY, CDR2 SVGEGT. V was clipped by 7 bases and J by 12 bases, with 16 bases between them. The CDR3 sequence is 12 residues long. Written as DNA, the CDR3 is TGTGCCAGCACAGGGGGGGGCCATGGGCAGTTCTTC. This encodes CASTGGGHGQFF.

The V and J genes are TRBV5-6 and TRBJ1-4; 7 positions agree with TRBD1. This CDR3 has 17 amino acids. Germline V gene sequence: CDR1 SGHDT, CDR2 YYEEEE. V dropped 4 bases and J dropped 3; count of bases not matched to a gene: 12. CDR3 nucleotide sequence: TGTGCCAGCAGCCCCCGAAAGACAGGGCACTCTAATGAAAAACTGTTTTTT. Residues: CASSPRKTGHSNEKLFF. The full variable domain, its missing parts supplied by reference TRBV5-6 and TRBJ1-4, is DAGVTQSPTHLIKTRGQQVTLRCSPKSGHDTVSWYQQALGQGPQFIFQYYEEEERQRGNFPDRFSGHQFPNYSSELNVNALLLGDSALYLCASSPRKTGHSNEKLFFGSGTQLSVL.

This clonotype appeared a few times. The J gene is TRBJ2-2, the V gene TRBV7-9, with D possibly being TRBD2 (5 bases). Trimming left V 2 bases short and J 3 bases short, with 13 bases between. There are 16 residues in the CDR3. Germline values: CDR1 SEHNR, CDR2 FQNEAQ (reference sequence). CDR3 DNA: TGTGCCAGCAGCTTAAGCCGGGATAGTTACACCGGGGAGCTGTTTTTT. Protein sequence: CASSLSRDSYTGELFF.

This sequence joins TRBV27 and TRBJ1-1; tentative D call: TRBD1 (6 bases). Trimming shortened V by 6 bases and J by 5 bases, and 16 bases separated the two germline ends. CDR1 MNHEY and CDR2 SMNVEV come from the germline V gene (reference sequence). The CDR3 covers 14 residues. Here the CDR3 reads CASSRGGGRTEAFF. The DNA for the CDR3 is TGTGCCAGCAGCCGAGGCGGGGGGCGAACTGAAGCTTTCTTT.

This clonotype occurred a few times. The V and J genes are TRBV7-6 and TRBJ1-5; D remains unclear. The CDR3 runs 13 residues. Trimming removed 6 bases from V and 4 bases from J, with 10 bases in between. CDR1 is SGHVS and CDR2 is FNYEAQ in the germline V gene. CDR3 DNA sequence: TGTGCCAGCAGTTCAAAACTGAATCAGCCCCAGCATTTT. It codes for CASSSKLNQPQHF. Variable domain in full (rest from reference TRBV7-6 and TRBJ1-5): GAGVSQSPRYKVTKRGQDVALRCDPISGHVSLYWYRQALGQGPEFLTYFNYEAQQDKSGLPNDRFSAERPEGSISTLTIQRTEQRDSAMYRCASSSKLNQPQHFGDGTRLSIL.

The V and J genes are TRBV5-6 and TRBJ2-1; D is undetermined. Trimming cost V 2 bases and J 10 bases, with 7 bases left between them. Germline CDR1 SGHDT, CDR2 YYEEEE. The CDR3 extends over 11 amino acids. The CDR3 nucleotides are TGTGCCAGCAGCTTTTCGAGCGAGCAGTTCTTC. This translates into CASSFSSEQFF.

This chain joins TRBV4-1 and TRBJ1-1, with no clear D. The V gene lost 2 bases and the J gene lost 3 bases, with 4 bases spanning the gap. There are 12 residues in the CDR3. Germline lookup yields CDR1 MGHRA and CDR2 YSYEKL. CDR3: CASSQRDTEAFF. The CDR3 DNA follows: TGCGCCAGCAGCCAAAGGGACACTGAAGCTTTCTTT.

The chain recombines TRBV19 with TRBJ1-1; no firm D call. This CDR3 has 16 residues. Trimming stripped 3 bases from V and 5 bases from J, with 19 bases between. CDR1 is LNHDA and CDR2 is SQIVND in the germline V gene (reference sequence). CDR3 protein: CASSIDGLPGSTEAFF. As DNA, the CDR3 is TGTGCCAGTAGTATTGATGGTCTCCCTGGGTCGACTGAAGCTTTCTTT.

V is TRBV19 and J is TRBJ1-5, with D unresolved. The CDR3 totals 14 residues. Trimming shortened V by 5 bases and J by 3 bases, and 11 bases separated the two germline ends. Germline V gene data show CDR1 as LNHDA and CDR2 as SQIVND (reference sequence). The CDR3 region is CASSQTRYNQPQHF. Here the CDR3 DNA reads TGTGCCAGTAGTCAAACCCGGTACAATCAGCCCCAGCATTTT.

This clonotype showed up just a few times. The V call is TRBV6-5, the J call TRBJ2-7, with no clear D. The CDR3 spans 13 residues. Germline CDR1 reads MNHEY; CDR2 reads SVGAGI. V lost 2 bases to trimming and J lost 0 bases, with 5 bases between them. The CDR3 is CASSYPDSYEQYF. Here the CDR3 DNA reads TGTGCCAGCAGTTACCCTGACTCCTACGAGCAGTACTTC.

The rearrangement uses TRBV9 and TRBJ2-2; 9 positions match TRBD1. Germline CDR1 reads SGDLS; CDR2 reads YYNGEE. CDR3 length: 17 residues. With 4 bases clipped from V and 4 bases from J, the junction kept 11 bases outside the gene matches. Here the CDR3 reads CASSPQTGTGLTGELFF. DNA of the CDR3: TGTGCCAGCAGCCCACAGACCGGGACAGGGCTCACCGGGGAGCTGTTTTTT.

This clonotype showed up just a few times. The V gene is TRBV5-1, the J gene TRBJ2-3; D possibly corresponds to TRBD2 (6 bases). Trimming removed 0 bases from V and 0 bases from J, with 14 bases in between. The germline CDR1 and CDR2 sequences are SGHRS and YFSETQ. The CDR3 has 17 residues. CDR3 in amino acids: CASSLALAGSSTDTQYF. CDR3 nucleotides: TGCGCCAGCAGCTTGGCCCTGGCGGGGTCTAGCACAGATACGCAGTATTTT.

This clonotype was counted only a few times. V usage is TRBV6-5 and J usage is TRBJ1-4, with D hard to call. The CDR3 is 17 residues long. V lost 8 bases, J lost 3 bases, and 22 bases lay in between. Germline V gives CDR1 MNHEY, CDR2 SVGAGI. In nucleotides, the CDR3 is TGTGCCAGCGGCATCGCCGCCCGCGGGTTAGCTAATGAAAAACTGTTTTTT. Protein: CASGIAARGLANEKLFF.

A few counts support this clonotype. The chain combines TRBV3-1 with TRBJ1-4; the D is unclear. The germline CDR1 and CDR2 sequences are LGHDT and YNNKEL (reference sequence). The germline V and J ends were trimmed by 1 base and 15 bases, with 9 bases remaining between them. The CDR3 totals 11 residues. In nucleotides, the CDR3 is TGTGCCAGCAGCCAAGGGAGTATCTTGTTTTTT. Translation: CASSQGSILFF.